The 5 T cell receptor beta chains below come from one sample, sequenced in a study of blood T cell repertoires in COVID-19. This table comes from immunoSEQ multiplex PCR, and its TCRdb copy is limited to in-frame clones, with some not included. The table shows about 480,000 clones, with 75% to 90% occurring only once. The sample comprised peripheral blood. The receptors were sampled from a man between 18 and 29 years old with COVID-19, enrolled during active disease.

The V and J genes are TRBV6-2 or TRBV6-3 and TRBJ2-7, with a tentative D call TRBD2 (6 bases). Germline lookup yields CDR1 MNHEY and CDR2 SVGEGT. The CDR3 extends over 16 amino acids. The ends were cut back, 1 base at V and 6 bases at J, with 19 bases in the middle. The CDR3 loop reads CASSYWPTSLGLEQYF. The CDR3 DNA is TGTGCCAGCAGTTACTGGCCAACTAGCTTAGGGCTCGAGCAGTACTTC.

The J gene is TRBJ2-2, the V gene TRBV15; 8 bases are a match to TRBD2. Germline V lookup: CDR1 LNHNV, CDR2 YYDKDF (reference sequence). Trimming took 3 bases from V and 7 from J; bases not matched to a gene: 16. CDR3 length equals 18 residues. This CDR3 is CATSRPRGGGRVDGELFF. Here the CDR3 DNA reads TGTGCCACCAGCAGGCCCCGGGGGGGCGGGAGAGTGGACGGGGAGCTGTTTTTT. The complete variable domain, with remaining parts taken from reference TRBV15 and TRBJ2-2, reads DAMVIQNPRYQVTQFGKPVTLSCSQTLNHNVMYWYQQKSSQAPKLLFHYYDKDFNNEADTPDNFQSRRPNTSFCFLDIRSPGLGDTAMYLCATSRPRGGGRVDGELFFGEGSRLTVL.

The chain combines TRBV7-8 with TRBJ2-2; D possibly corresponds to TRBD1 (6 bases). Germline CDR1 is SGHVS and CDR2 is FQNEAQ. V dropped 1 base and J dropped 4 bases, with 13 bases sitting between them. This CDR3 region has 16 residues. This CDR3 is CASSLVIQGSTGELFF. CDR3 sequence (DNA): TGTGCCAGCAGCTTAGTGATACAGGGAAGCACCGGGGAGCTGTTTTTT.

This chain links TRBV4-1 with TRBJ2-6; D is perhaps TRBD1 (6 bases). Trimming removed 2 bases at V and 1 base at J, with 15 bases between. Germline V gene lookup returns CDR1 MGHRA and CDR2 YSYEKL. CDR3 length: 18 amino acids. CDR3 bases: TGCGCCAGCAGCCAAAGGAATCCCGACAGGTCTGGGGCCAACGTCCTGACTTTC. Encoded protein: CASSQRNPDRSGANVLTF.

The CDR3 DNA is TGCAGCGTTTTGACAGGGGACGGGAATGAGCAGTTCTTC. Its translation: CSVLTGDGNEQFF. The chain carries TRBV29-1 and TRBJ2-1, with 8 bases aligning to TRBD1. The CDR3 spans 13 residues. Looked up from germline, CDR1 is SQVTM and CDR2 is ANQGSEA. V lost 5 bases and J lost 7; bases outside the gene matches: 7.